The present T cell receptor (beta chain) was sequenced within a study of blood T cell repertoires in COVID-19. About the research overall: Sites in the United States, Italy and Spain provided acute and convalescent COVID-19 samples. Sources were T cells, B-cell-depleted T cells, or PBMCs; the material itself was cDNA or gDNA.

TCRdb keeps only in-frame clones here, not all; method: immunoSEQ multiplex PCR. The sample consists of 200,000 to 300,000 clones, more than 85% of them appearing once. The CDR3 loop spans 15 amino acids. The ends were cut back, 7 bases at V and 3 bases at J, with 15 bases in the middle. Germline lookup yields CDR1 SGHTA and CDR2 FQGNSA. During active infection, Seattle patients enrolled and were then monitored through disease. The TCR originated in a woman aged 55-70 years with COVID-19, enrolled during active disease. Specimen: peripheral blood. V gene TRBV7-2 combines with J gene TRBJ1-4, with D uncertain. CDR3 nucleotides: TGTGCCAGCACCGAAAGATCGGGTGCTAATGAAAAACTGTTTTTT. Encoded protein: CASTERSGANEKLFF.